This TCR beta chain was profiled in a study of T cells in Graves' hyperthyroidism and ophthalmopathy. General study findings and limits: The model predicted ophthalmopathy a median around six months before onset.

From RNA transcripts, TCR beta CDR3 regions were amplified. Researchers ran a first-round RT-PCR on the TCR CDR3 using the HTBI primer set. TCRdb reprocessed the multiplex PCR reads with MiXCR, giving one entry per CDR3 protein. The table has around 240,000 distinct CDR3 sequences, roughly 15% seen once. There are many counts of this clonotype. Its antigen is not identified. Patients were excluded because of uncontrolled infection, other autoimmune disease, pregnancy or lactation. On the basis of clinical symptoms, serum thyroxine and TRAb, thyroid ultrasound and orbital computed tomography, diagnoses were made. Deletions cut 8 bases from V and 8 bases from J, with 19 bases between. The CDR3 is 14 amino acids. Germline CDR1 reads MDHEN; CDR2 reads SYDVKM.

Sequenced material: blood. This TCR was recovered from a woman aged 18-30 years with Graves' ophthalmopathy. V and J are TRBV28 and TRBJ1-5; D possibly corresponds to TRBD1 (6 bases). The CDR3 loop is CASSSVRGVEPQHF. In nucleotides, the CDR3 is TGTGCCAGCTCATCCGTCAGGGGTGTTGAGCCCCAGCATTTT.